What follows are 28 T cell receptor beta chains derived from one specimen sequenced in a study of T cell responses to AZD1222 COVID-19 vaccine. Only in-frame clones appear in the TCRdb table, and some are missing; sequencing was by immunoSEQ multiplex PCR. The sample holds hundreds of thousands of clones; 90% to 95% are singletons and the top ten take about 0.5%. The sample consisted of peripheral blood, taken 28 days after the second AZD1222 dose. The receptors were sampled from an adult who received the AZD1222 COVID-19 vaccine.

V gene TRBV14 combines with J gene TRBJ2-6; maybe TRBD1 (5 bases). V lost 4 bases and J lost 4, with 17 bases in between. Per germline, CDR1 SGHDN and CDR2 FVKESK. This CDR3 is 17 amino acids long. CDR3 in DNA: TGTGCCAGCAGCCGACCAGGGCCCCCCACGGGGGCCAACGTCCTGACTTTC. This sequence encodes CASSRPGPPTGANVLTF.

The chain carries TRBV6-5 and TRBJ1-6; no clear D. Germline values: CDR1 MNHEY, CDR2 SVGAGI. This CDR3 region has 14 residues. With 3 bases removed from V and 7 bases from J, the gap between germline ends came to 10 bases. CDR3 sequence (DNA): TGTGCCAGCAGTTATGGAGGAAGCAATTCACCCCTCCACTTT. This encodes CASSYGGSNSPLHF.

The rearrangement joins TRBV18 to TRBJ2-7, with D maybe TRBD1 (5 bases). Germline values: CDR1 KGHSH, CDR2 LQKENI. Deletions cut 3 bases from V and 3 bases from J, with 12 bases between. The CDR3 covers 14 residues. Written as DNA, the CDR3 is TGTGCCAGCTCACCCGCCGACAGTTACTACGAGCAGTACTTC. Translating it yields CASSPADSYYEQYF.

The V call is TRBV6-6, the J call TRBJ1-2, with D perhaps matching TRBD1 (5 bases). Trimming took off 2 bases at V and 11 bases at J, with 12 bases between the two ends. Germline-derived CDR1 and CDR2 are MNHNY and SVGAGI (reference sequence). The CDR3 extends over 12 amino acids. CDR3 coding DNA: TGTGCCAGCAGTTACCCGGGACGGCCGTACACCTTC. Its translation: CASSYPGRPYTF.

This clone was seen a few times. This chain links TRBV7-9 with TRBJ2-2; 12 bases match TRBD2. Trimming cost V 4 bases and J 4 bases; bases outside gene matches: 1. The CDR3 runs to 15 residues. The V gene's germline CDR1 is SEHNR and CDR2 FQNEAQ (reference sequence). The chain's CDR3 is CASSWTSGVTGELFF. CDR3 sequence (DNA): TGTGCCAGCAGCTGGACTAGCGGGGTCACCGGGGAGCTGTTTTTT.

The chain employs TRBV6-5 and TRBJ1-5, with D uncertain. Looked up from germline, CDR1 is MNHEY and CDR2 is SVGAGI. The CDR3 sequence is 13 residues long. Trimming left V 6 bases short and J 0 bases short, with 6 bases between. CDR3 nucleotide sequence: TGTGCCAGCAGCACAGATAGCAATCAGCCCCAGCATTTT. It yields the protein CASSTDSNQPQHF.

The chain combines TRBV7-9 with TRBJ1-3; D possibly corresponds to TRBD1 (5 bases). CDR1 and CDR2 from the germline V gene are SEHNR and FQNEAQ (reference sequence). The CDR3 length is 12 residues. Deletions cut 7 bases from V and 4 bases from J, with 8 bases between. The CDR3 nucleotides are TGTGCCAGCAATCGACAGGGAAACACCATATATTTT. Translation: CASNRQGNTIYF. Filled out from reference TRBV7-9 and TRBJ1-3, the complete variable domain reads DTGVSQNPRHKITKRGQNVTFRCDPISEHNRLYWYRQTLGQGPEFLTYFQNEAQLEKSRLLSDRFSAERPKGSFSTLEIQRTEQGDSAMYLCASNRQGNTIYFGEGSWLTVV.

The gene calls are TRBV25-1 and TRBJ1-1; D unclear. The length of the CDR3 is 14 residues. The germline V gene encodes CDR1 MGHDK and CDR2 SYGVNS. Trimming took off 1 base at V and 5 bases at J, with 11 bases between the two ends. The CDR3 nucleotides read TGTGCCAGCAGTGAATCCGGGGTATATACTGAAGCTTTCTTT. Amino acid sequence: CASSESGVYTEAFF.

Written as DNA, the CDR3 is TGTGCCAGCCAGAGGTCTAGCGGGAGAAAGGACGAGCAGTACTTC. Encoded protein: CASQRSSGRKDEQYF. The chain couples TRBV2 to TRBJ2-7, with 10 nucleotides matching TRBD2. CDR3 length: 15 amino acids. The germline V gene encodes CDR1 SNHLY and CDR2 FYNNEI. The V and J ends lost 8 bases and 5 bases, in that order; junction bases with no gene match: 12.

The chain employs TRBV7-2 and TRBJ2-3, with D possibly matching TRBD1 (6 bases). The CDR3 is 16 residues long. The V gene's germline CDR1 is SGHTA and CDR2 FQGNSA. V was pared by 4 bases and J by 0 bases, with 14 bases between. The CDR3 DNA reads TGTGCCAGCAGCTCCCCCCGGACAGAGAGCACAGATACGCAGTATTTT. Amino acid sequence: CASSSPRTESTDTQYF. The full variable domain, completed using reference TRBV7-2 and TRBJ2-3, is GAGVSQSPSNKVTEKGKDVELRCDPISGHTALYWYRQSLGQGLEFLIYFQGNSAPDKSGLPSDRFSAERTGGSVSTLTIQRTQQEDSAVYLCASSSPRTESTDTQYFGPGTRLTVL.

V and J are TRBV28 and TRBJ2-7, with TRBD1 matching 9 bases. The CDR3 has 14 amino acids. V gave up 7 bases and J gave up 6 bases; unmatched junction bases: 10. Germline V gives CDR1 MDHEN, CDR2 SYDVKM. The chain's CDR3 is CASTPPGQGVEQYF. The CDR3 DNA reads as TGTGCCAGCACCCCCCCGGGACAGGGTGTCGAGCAGTACTTC. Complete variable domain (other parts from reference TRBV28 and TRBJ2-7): DVKVTQSSRYLVKRTGEKVFLECVQDMDHENMFWYRQDPGLGLRLIYFSYDVKMKEKGDIPEGYSVSREKKERFSLILESASTNQTSMYLCASTPPGQGVEQYFGPGTRLTVT.

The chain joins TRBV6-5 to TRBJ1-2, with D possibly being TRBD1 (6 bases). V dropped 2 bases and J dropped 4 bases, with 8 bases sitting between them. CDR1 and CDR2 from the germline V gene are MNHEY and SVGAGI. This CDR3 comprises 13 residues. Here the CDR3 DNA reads TGTGCCAGCAGTTACGACAGGAGCTATGGCTACACCTTC. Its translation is CASSYDRSYGYTF.

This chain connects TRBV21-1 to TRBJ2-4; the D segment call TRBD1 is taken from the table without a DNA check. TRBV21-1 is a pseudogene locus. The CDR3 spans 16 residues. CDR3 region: CASSPPGQGTRGIQYF. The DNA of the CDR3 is TGTGCCAGCAGCCCACCGGGACAGGGGACAAGGGGCATTCAGTACTTC.

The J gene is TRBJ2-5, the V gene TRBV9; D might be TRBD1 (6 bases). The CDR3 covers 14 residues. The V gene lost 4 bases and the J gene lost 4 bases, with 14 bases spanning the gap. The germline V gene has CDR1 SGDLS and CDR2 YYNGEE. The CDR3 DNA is TGTGCCAGCAGCATACAGGGCTCGGGAGAGACCCAGTACTTC. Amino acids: CASSIQGSGETQYF.

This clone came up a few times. CDR3 sequence: CASSLSQEAFF. DNA of the CDR3: TGTGCCAGCAGTTTATCGCAGGAAGCTTTCTTT. This sequence joins TRBV28 and TRBJ1-1; D is unclear. Trimming cost V 1 base and J 8 bases, with 5 bases left between them. Germline loops: CDR1 MDHEN, CDR2 SYDVKM. The CDR3 extends over 11 amino acids.

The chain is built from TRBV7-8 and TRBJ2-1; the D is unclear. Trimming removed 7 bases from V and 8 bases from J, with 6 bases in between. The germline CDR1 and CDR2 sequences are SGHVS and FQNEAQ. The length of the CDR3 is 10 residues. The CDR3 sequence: CASTFDEQFF. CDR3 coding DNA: TGTGCCAGCACTTTCGATGAGCAGTTCTTC.

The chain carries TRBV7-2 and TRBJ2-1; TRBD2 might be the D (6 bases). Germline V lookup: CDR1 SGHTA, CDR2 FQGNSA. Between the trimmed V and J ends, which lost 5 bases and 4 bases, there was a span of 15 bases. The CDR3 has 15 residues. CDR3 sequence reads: CASSLAASAYNEQFF. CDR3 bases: TGTGCCAGCAGCCTGGCGGCTAGCGCGTACAATGAGCAGTTCTTC.

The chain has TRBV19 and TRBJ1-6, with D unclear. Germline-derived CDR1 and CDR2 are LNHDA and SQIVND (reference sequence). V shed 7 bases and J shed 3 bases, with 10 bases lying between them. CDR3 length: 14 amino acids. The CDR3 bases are TGTGCCAGTACCAAGGTGTACTATAATTCACCCCTCCACTTT. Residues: CASTKVYYNSPLHF.

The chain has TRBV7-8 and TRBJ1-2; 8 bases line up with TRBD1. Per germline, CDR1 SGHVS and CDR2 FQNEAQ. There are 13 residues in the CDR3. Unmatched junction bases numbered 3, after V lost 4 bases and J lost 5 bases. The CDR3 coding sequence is TGTGCCAGCAGCTCTACAGGGGGGTATGGCTACACCTTC. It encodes CASSSTGGYGYTF.

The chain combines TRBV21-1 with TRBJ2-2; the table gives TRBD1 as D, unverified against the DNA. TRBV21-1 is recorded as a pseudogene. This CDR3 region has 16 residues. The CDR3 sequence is CASSPTRGHHTGELFF. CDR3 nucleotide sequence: TGTGCCAGCAGCCCAACTCGGGGACATCACACCGGGGAGCTGTTTTTT.

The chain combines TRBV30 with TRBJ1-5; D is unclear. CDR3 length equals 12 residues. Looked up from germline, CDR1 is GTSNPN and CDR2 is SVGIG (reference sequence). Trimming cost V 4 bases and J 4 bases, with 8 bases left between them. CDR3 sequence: CAWKNGNQPQHF. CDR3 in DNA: TGTGCCTGGAAAAACGGGAATCAGCCCCAGCATTTT.

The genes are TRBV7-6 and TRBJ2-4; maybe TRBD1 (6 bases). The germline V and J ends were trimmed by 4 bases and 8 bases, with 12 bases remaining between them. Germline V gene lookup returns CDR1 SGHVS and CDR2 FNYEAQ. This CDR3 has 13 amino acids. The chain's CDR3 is CASSSGVGDIQYF. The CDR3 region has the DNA TGTGCCAGCAGCTCAGGGGTAGGAGACATTCAGTACTTC.

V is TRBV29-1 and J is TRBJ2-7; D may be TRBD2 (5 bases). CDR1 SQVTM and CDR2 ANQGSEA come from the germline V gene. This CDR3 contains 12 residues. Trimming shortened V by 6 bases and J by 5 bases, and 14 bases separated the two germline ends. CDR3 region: CSVRTRGNEQYF. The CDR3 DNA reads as TGCAGCGTGCGGACCCGAGGGAACGAGCAGTACTTC.

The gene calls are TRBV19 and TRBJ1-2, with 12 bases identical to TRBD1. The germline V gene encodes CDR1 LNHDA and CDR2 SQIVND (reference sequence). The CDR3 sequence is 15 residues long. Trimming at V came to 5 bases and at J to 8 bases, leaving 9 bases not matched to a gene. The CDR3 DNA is TGTGCCAGTAGTGTGGGACAGGGGGCGATTACGGGCTACACCTTC. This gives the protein CASSVGQGAITGYTF.

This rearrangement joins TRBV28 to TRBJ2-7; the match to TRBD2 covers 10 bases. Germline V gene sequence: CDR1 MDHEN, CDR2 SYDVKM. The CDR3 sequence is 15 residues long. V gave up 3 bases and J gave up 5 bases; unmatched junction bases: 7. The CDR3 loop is CASSFRTSGGHEQYF. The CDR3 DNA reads TGTGCCAGCAGTTTTAGGACTAGCGGTGGCCACGAGCAGTACTTC.

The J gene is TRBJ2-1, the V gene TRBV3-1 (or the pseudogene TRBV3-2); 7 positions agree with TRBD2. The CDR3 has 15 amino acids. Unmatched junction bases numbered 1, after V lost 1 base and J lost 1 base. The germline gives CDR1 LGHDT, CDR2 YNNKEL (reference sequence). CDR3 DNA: TGTGCCAGCAGCCAAGGGACTAGATCCTACAATGAGCAGTTCTTC. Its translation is CASSQGTRSYNEQFF.

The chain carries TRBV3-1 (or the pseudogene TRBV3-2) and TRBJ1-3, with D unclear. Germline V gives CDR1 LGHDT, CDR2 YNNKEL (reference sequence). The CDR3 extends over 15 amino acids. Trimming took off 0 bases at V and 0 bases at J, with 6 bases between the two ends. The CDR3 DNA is TGTGCCAGCAGCCAAGACCCGAGCTCTGGAAACACCATATATTTT. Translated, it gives CASSQDPSSGNTIYF.

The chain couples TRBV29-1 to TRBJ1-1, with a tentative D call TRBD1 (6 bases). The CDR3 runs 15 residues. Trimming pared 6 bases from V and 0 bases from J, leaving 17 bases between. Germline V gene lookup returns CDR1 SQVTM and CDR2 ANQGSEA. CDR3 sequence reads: CSVEQGIGMNTEAFF. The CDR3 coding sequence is TGCAGCGTCGAACAGGGAATTGGGATGAACACTGAAGCTTTCTTT.